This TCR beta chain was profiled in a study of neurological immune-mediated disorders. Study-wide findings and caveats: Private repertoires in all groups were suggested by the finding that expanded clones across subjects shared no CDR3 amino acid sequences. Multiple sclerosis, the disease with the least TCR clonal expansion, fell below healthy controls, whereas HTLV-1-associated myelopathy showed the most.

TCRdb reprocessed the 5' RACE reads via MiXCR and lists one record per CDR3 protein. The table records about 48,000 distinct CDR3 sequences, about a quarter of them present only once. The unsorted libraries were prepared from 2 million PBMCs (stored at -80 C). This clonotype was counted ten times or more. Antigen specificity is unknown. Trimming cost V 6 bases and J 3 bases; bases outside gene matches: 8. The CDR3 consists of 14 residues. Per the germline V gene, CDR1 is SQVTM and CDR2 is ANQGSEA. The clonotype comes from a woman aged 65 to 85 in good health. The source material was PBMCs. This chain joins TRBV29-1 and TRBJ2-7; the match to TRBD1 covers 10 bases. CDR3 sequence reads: CSVKPGQGIYEQYF. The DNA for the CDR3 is TGCAGCGTGAAGCCGGGACAGGGGATCTACGAGCAGTACTTC.